These 17 T cell receptor beta chains were all obtained from the same sample, sequenced in a study of T cell responses to AZD1222 COVID-19 vaccine. Here immunoSEQ multiplex PCR was the method, and the copy in TCRdb shows in-frame clones only, minus some. The data show approximately 80,000 clones, approximately 86% seen once. Sequencing used peripheral blood, obtained on day 0 of MenACWY control vaccination. Source of these receptors: an adult in good health.

The chain combines TRBV4-3 with TRBJ2-4, with 7 bases aligning to TRBD1. The CDR3 is 15 amino acids. The ends lost 3 bases at V and 1 base at J; junction bases unmatched: 3. Germline CDR1 reads LGHNA; CDR2 reads YSLEER. The CDR3 loop is CASSQAGGAKNIQYF. The CDR3 DNA reads TGCGCCAGCAGCCAGGCAGGGGGTGCCAAAAACATTCAGTACTTC.

V and J are TRBV6-5 and TRBJ1-2; 7 bases line up with TRBD1. This CDR3 region has 14 residues. V was clipped by 4 bases and J by 3 bases; unmatched bases: 5. Germline CDR1 and CDR2: MNHEY and SVGAGI. Here the CDR3 reads CASSLTTGHYGYTF. The CDR3 DNA follows: TGTGCCAGCAGTTTGACGACAGGGCACTATGGCTACACCTTC.

V and J are TRBV15 and TRBJ1-2, with D possibly matching TRBD1 (6 bases). This CDR3 comprises 13 residues. V was clipped by 3 bases and J by 6 bases, with 11 bases between them. Germline assignment: CDR1 LNHNV and CDR2 YYDKDF (reference sequence). CDR3 sequence: CATSRNTGNGYTF. The CDR3, as DNA: TGTGCCACCAGCAGGAACACAGGGAATGGCTACACCTTC.

V gene TRBV30 combines with J gene TRBJ1-1; 7 nucleotides agree with TRBD1. Germline V gene data show CDR1 as GTSNPN and CDR2 as SVGIG (reference sequence). This CDR3 is 12 amino acids long. Unmatched junction bases numbered 3, after V lost 3 bases and J lost 5 bases. The CDR3 here is CAWSPGQTEAFF. The CDR3 nucleotides are TGTGCCTGGAGCCCGGGACAGACTGAAGCTTTCTTT.

V and J are TRBV27 and TRBJ2-3; D perhaps matches TRBD2 (5 bases). Germline V CDR1 and CDR2: MNHEY, SMNVEV (reference sequence). The CDR3 extends over 14 amino acids. Trimming left V 4 bases short and J 4 bases short, with 12 bases between. The CDR3 sequence is CASSWRSEADTQYF. DNA of the CDR3: TGTGCCAGCAGTTGGCGGTCGGAGGCAGATACGCAGTATTTT.

The chain joins TRBV7-6 to TRBJ1-1; D remains ambiguous. Trimming cost V 1 base and J 3 bases, with 12 bases left between them. The germline V gene encodes CDR1 SGHVS and CDR2 FNYEAQ. The CDR3 loop spans 15 amino acids. CDR3 sequence: CASSLVLGVDTEAFF. DNA for the CDR3: TGTGCCAGCAGCTTAGTGTTGGGAGTAGACACTGAAGCTTTCTTT. Combining the CDR3 with reference TRBV7-6 and TRBJ1-1 gives the whole variable domain GAGVSQSPRYKVTKRGQDVALRCDPISGHVSLYWYRQALGQGPEFLTYFNYEAQQDKSGLPNDRFSAERPEGSISTLTIQRTEQRDSAMYRCASSLVLGVDTEAFFGQGTRLTVV.

This clone has only a few counts. The chain uses TRBV19 and TRBJ2-7; maybe TRBD1 (5 bases). Germline V gives CDR1 LNHDA, CDR2 SQIVND (reference sequence). The V end lost 4 bases, the J end lost 3 bases, and 10 bases lay between the germline ends. The CDR3 is 13 amino acids. DNA for the CDR3: TGTGCCAGTAGTAATCAGGGCAGCTACGAGCAGTACTTC. This translates into CASSNQGSYEQYF.

This chain joins TRBV7-3 and TRBJ2-2, with D maybe TRBD2 (5 bases). There are 13 residues in the CDR3. CDR1 is SGHTA and CDR2 is FQGTGA in the germline V gene. V was trimmed by 5 bases and J by 5 bases, leaving 9 bases between them. The DNA for the CDR3 is TGTGCCAGCAGCGGGGAGAGGACCGGGGAGCTGTTTTTT. This sequence encodes CASSGERTGELFF.

The chain is built from TRBV11-2 and TRBJ2-1; TRBD1 might be the D (5 bases). The length of the CDR3 is 15 residues. In germline, CDR1 is SGHAT, CDR2 FQNNGV. The ends were cut back, 5 bases at V and 6 bases at J, with 17 bases in the middle. The CDR3 reads CASSKQELVGNEQFF. CDR3 bases: TGTGCCAGCAGCAAACAGGAGCTAGTTGGCAATGAGCAGTTCTTC.

The CDR3 region is CAIRGGDEQFF. The CDR3 bases are TGTGCCATCAGGGGGGGCGATGAGCAGTTCTTC. The chain has TRBV10-3 and TRBJ2-1; the D call may be TRBD1 or TRBD2 (6 bases each). Trimming took off 6 bases at V and 8 bases at J, with 8 bases between the two ends. From germline, CDR1 is ENHRY and CDR2 SYGVKD. The CDR3 has 11 amino acids.

This clone came up a few times. The gene calls are TRBV4-3 and TRBJ1-2; possibly TRBD1 for D (6 bases). V lost 0 bases and J 8 bases, leaving 13 bases between the germline ends. Germline CDR1 and CDR2: LGHNA and YSLEER. The CDR3 is made up of 14 amino acids. The CDR3 here is CASSQDLLQGGYTF. CDR3 sequence (DNA): TGCGCCAGCAGCCAAGATCTCCTACAGGGCGGCTACACCTTC.

The chain recombines TRBV24-1 with TRBJ2-1; TRBD1 aligns across 7 bases. Trimming cost V 8 bases and J 3 bases; bases outside gene matches: 9. The CDR3 spans 15 residues. Germline CDR1 and CDR2: KGHDR and SFDVKD. CDR3 coding DNA: TGTGCCACCATTCCCTTACAGGGGTTCTACAATGAGCAGTTCTTC. Residues: CATIPLQGFYNEQFF.

This chain joins TRBV5-4 and TRBJ2-2, with TRBD1 matching over 8 bases. Trimming took 4 bases from V and 0 from J; bases not matched to a gene: 2. The CDR3 sequence is 15 residues long. The germline CDR1 and CDR2 sequences are SGHNT and YYREEE (reference sequence). CDR3 loop: CASSADRANTGELFF. The CDR3 nucleotides read TGTGCCAGCAGCGCGGACAGGGCGAACACCGGGGAGCTGTTTTTT.

V usage is TRBV6-5 and J usage is TRBJ1-5; D gene ambiguous. Per germline, CDR1 MNHEY and CDR2 SVGAGI. The CDR3 is made up of 14 amino acids. V gave up 10 bases and J gave up 2 bases, with 15 bases separating them. In nucleotides, the CDR3 is TGTGCCACCAGAAGAGGGCCTGGCAATCAGCCCCAGCATTTT. Translation gives CATRRGPGNQPQHF.

The chain carries TRBV6-5 and TRBJ2-7; possibly TRBD1 for D (5 bases). Trimming pared 6 bases from V and 4 bases from J, leaving 13 bases between. CDR3 length: 13 amino acids. Germline V CDR1 and CDR2: MNHEY, SVGAGI. CDR3 sequence (DNA): TGTGCCAGCAGCCAAACAGGTACTTACGAGCAGTACTTC. Encoded protein: CASSQTGTYEQYF.

The chain links TRBV6-2 or TRBV6-3 to TRBJ2-7; D is ambiguous. The ends were cut back, 6 bases at V and 3 bases at J, with 6 bases in the middle. CDR1 is MNHEY, CDR2 SVGEGT, per germline. The CDR3 contains 11 residues. CDR3 residues: CASSPFYEQYF. The CDR3 bases are TGTGCCAGCAGCCCTTTCTACGAGCAGTACTTC.

The chain carries TRBV19 and TRBJ1-6, with 7 bases lining up with TRBD1. The CDR3 is 16 residues long. The V and J ends lost 4 bases and 6 bases, in that order; junction bases with no gene match: 9. CDR1 is LNHDA, CDR2 SQIVND, per germline (reference sequence). CDR3 amino acids: CASSTTGAPGNSPLHF. CDR3 nucleotide sequence: TGTGCCAGTAGTACAACAGGGGCCCCCGGTAATTCACCCCTCCACTTT.